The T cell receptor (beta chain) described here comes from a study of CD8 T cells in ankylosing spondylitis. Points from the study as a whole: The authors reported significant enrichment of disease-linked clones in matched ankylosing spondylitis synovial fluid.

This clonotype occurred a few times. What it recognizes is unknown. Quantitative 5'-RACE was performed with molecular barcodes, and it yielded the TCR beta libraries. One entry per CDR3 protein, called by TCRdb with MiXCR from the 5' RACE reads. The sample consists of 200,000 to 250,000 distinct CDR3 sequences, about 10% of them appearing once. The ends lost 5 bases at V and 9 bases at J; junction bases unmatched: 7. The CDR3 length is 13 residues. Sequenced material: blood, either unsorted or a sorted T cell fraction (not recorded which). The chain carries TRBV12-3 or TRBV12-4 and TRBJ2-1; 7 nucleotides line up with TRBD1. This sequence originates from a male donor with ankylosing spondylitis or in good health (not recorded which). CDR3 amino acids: CASSMQGGSEQFF. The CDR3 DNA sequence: TGTGCCAGCAGTATGCAAGGGGGCAGTGAGCAGTTCTTC.